The 21 T cell receptor beta chains below were found in one sample sequenced in a study of early T cells in non-severe SARS-CoV-2 infection. TCRdb itself ran the 5' RACE reads through MiXCR, one entry per CDR3 protein. The sample has around 80,000 distinct CDR3 sequences; roughly 10% are singletons. The sample here was whole blood, taken at baseline. The receptors stem from an adult who was a healthcare worker with PCR-confirmed SARS-CoV-2 infection or an uninfected control (not recorded which).

This clonotype was observed at least ten times. CDR3: CASSPGTQFYGYTF. CDR3 DNA sequence: TGTGCCAGCAGCCCCGGGACACAGTTCTATGGCTACACCTTC. The J gene is TRBJ1-2, the V gene TRBV7-6; possible D gene TRBD1, 6 bases. V lost 5 bases, J lost 4 bases, and 14 bases lay in between. CDR3 length: 14 amino acids. The V gene's germline CDR1 is SGHVS and CDR2 FNYEAQ. Filled out from reference TRBV7-6 and TRBJ1-2, the complete variable domain reads GAGVSQSPRYKVTKRGQDVALRCDPISGHVSLYWYRQALGQGPEFLTYFNYEAQQDKSGLPNDRFSAERPEGSISTLTIQRTEQRDSAMYRCASSPGTQFYGYTFGSGTRLTVV.

This clonotype appeared many times. V and J are TRBV7-9 and TRBJ1-6; D gene unclear. Trimming cost V 5 bases and J 6 bases, with 8 bases left between them. Germline values: CDR1 SEHNR, CDR2 FQNEAQ (reference sequence). The CDR3 is 13 residues long. The CDR3 is CASSRAANSPLHF. Written as DNA, the CDR3 is TGTGCCAGCAGCCGGGCGGCTAATTCACCCCTCCACTTT. The entire variable domain, with the rest obtained from reference TRBV7-9 and TRBJ1-6, is as follows: DTGVSQNPRHKITKRGQNVTFRCDPISEHNRLYWYRQTLGQGPEFLTYFQNEAQLEKSRLLSDRFSAERPKGSFSTLEIQRTEQGDSAMYLCASSRAANSPLHFGNGTRLTVT.

This clonotype occurred many times. The chain couples TRBV29-1 to TRBJ2-5, with D hard to call. Trimming removed 3 bases at V and 4 bases at J, with 9 bases between. Germline loops: CDR1 SQVTM, CDR2 ANQGSEA. The CDR3 has 12 amino acids. Here the CDR3 DNA reads TGCAGCGTTGAGTATAGCCCAGAGACCCAGTACTTC. It translates to CSVEYSPETQYF.

This clonotype has more than one count but fewer than ten. This chain uses TRBV19 with TRBJ2-7; perhaps TRBD2 as D (6 bases). Germline V CDR1 and CDR2: LNHDA, SQIVND (reference sequence). This CDR3 comprises 16 residues. Trimming stripped 2 bases from V and 2 bases from J, with 16 bases between. The DNA of the CDR3 is TGTGCCAGTAGTATACGCCGGGACTCCAGCCCCTACGAGCAGTACTTC. Translated, it gives CASSIRRDSSPYEQYF.

There are a few counts of this clonotype. The chain links TRBV12-3 or TRBV12-4 to TRBJ1-6; 7 nucleotides match TRBD1. The V gene end was trimmed by 6 bases and the J gene end by 11 bases; junction bases not matched to a gene: 10. The CDR3 runs 14 residues. The CDR3 DNA reads TGTGCCAGCAGCGCCCTGACAGGGCTAACACCCCTCCACTTT. Protein: CASSALTGLTPLHF.

The J gene is TRBJ1-2, the V gene TRBV5-1; D may be TRBD1 (5 bases). This CDR3 comprises 14 residues. The germline V and J ends were trimmed by 4 bases and 7 bases, with 17 bases remaining between them. Germline V gene lookup returns CDR1 SGHRS and CDR2 YFSETQ. This chain's CDR3 is CASSLGEAEFGYTF. CDR3 in DNA: TGCGCCAGCAGCCTGGGGGAGGCGGAGTTTGGCTACACCTTC.

The gene calls are TRBV5-4 and TRBJ2-7, with 8 bases matching TRBD1. CDR3 size: 13 residues. Germline assignment: CDR1 SGHNT and CDR2 YYREEE (reference sequence). Losses at the gene ends were 4 bases for V and 6 bases for J; bases not matched to a gene: 6. The CDR3 bases are TGTGCCAGCAGCATCGACAGGGGTGGCGAGCAGTACTTC. Translated, it gives CASSIDRGGEQYF.

Ten or more counts support this clonotype. The genes are TRBV7-2 and TRBJ2-7; TRBD1 might be the D (6 bases). CDR1 SGHTA and CDR2 FQGNSA come from the germline V gene. This CDR3 spans 17 amino acids. Trimming left V 0 bases short and J 0 bases short, with 15 bases between. For the CDR3, the DNA is TGTGCCAGCAGCTTAGCCGCGGCAGGGGAAATCTCCTACGAGCAGTACTTC. Translating it yields CASSLAAAGEISYEQYF.

This clonotype was picked up a small number of times. The rearrangement links TRBV6-5 to TRBJ1-3; D remains unclear. The CDR3 length is 14 residues. CDR1 and CDR2 (germline): MNHEY, SVGAGI. V was clipped by 4 bases and J by 4 bases, with 11 bases between them. The CDR3 spells CASSLGLSGNTIYF. The DNA of the CDR3 is TGTGCCAGCAGTTTAGGGCTCAGCGGAAACACCATATATTTT.

This chain links TRBV14 with TRBJ1-2; D uncertain. Trimming shortened V by 4 bases and J by 9 bases, and 15 bases separated the two germline ends. The CDR3 extends over 13 amino acids. Germline CDR1 and CDR2: SGHDN and FVKESK. The CDR3 DNA sequence: TGTGCCAGCAGCCGGGCCCGCATGGGGAGCTACACCTTC. Protein sequence: CASSRARMGSYTF.

The CDR3 nucleotides read TGTGCCAGCAGTTTTAGGACCCTCTACGAGCAGTACTTC. Its protein product is CASSFRTLYEQYF. The rearrangement links TRBV12-3 or TRBV12-4 to TRBJ2-7; no firm D call. V was pared by 3 bases and J by 3 bases, with 9 bases between. The CDR3 runs 13 residues.

A few counts support this clonotype. This chain uses TRBV18 with TRBJ2-7, with 8 bases matching TRBD1. The germline CDR1 and CDR2 sequences are KGHSH and LQKENI. The ends lost 2 bases at V and 2 bases at J; junction bases unmatched: 2. This CDR3 has 14 residues. CDR3 nucleotide sequence: TGTGCCAGCTCACCAGGACAGGGCCCCTACGAGCAGTACTTC. It specifies CASSPGQGPYEQYF.

In this sample, this clonotype turned up a few times. The chain employs TRBV2 and TRBJ1-2, with D perhaps matching TRBD1 (5 bases). CDR3 length equals 13 residues. V gave up 6 bases and J gave up 6 bases, with 14 bases separating them. CDR1 is SNHLY and CDR2 is FYNNEI in the germline V gene. CDR3 DNA sequence: TGTGCCAGCAGGGCCAGGGTGGGTGATGGCTACACCTTC. It translates to CASRARVGDGYTF.

This clonotype was picked up a small number of times. V is TRBV18 and J is TRBJ2-3, with a possible D match to TRBD2 (7 bases). The V end was cut by 3 bases, the J end by 4 bases, with 17 bases between. The CDR3 is made up of 16 amino acids. Germline lookup yields CDR1 KGHSH and CDR2 LQKENI. The chain's CDR3 is CASSPRRGAASDTQYF. CDR3 coding DNA: TGTGCCAGCTCACCTCGCCGGGGGGCCGCCTCAGATACGCAGTATTTT.

This clonotype was detected a few times. The rearrangement links TRBV28 to TRBJ2-3, with a weak D call TRBD2 (6 bases). V lost 3 bases to trimming and J lost 3 bases, with 13 bases between them. The CDR3 length is 15 residues. Germline V CDR1 and CDR2: MDHEN, SYDVKM. CDR3 sequence reads: CASSFRSGWTDTQYF. DNA for the CDR3: TGTGCCAGCAGTTTCCGGAGCGGGTGGACAGATACGCAGTATTTT.

There are a few counts of this clonotype. The J gene is TRBJ2-5, the V gene TRBV20-1, with 12 bases matching TRBD2. Trimming cost V 3 bases and J 4 bases; bases outside gene matches: 9. The CDR3 totals 16 residues. Germline assignment: CDR1 DFQATT and CDR2 SNEGSKA (reference sequence). CDR3 DNA: TGCAGTGCTAGTCAGCTAGCGGGGGGGCTCCGAGAGACCCAGTACTTC. Its translation is CSASQLAGGLRETQYF.

This clonotype has only a few counts. The genes are TRBV7-2 and TRBJ1-5; TRBD1 agrees at 10 bases. The germline gives CDR1 SGHTA, CDR2 FQGNSA. CDR3 length equals 14 residues. Trimming at V came to 5 bases and at J to 7 bases, leaving 5 bases not matched to a gene. The CDR3 DNA reads as TGTGCCAGCAGCGTTCGGACAGGGGGACAGCCCCAGCATTTT. Translated, it gives CASSVRTGGQPQHF.

V usage is TRBV14 and J usage is TRBJ1-1, with 7 bases lining up with TRBD1. Germline CDR1 SGHDN, CDR2 FVKESK. The junction had 11 bases not matched to a gene; V was cut back by 5 bases and J by 5 bases. The length of the CDR3 is 15 residues. CDR3 DNA sequence: TGTGCCAGCAGCTCTATCGACAGGGCGATGACTGAAGCTTTCTTT. This codes for CASSSIDRAMTEAFF.

This clonotype was picked up a small number of times. The chain links TRBV24-1 to TRBJ2-1, with TRBD1 as a possible D gene (5 bases). The CDR3 is 14 residues long. V was cut by 5 bases and J by 9 bases, with 16 bases left in between. In germline, CDR1 is KGHDR, CDR2 SFDVKD. DNA of the CDR3: TGTGCCACCAGTGGTGGTCATGGGGCGGCTGAGCAGTTCTTC. It codes for CATSGGHGAAEQFF.

The sample holds a few counts of this clonotype. This chain links TRBV6-1 with TRBJ2-1, with 8 nucleotides matching TRBD2. After removal of 11 bases from V and 4 bases from J, the junction contained 10 bases not matched to a gene. The CDR3 has 14 residues. Germline V gives CDR1 MNHNS, CDR2 SASEGT. The CDR3: CAAGSGASYNEQFF. The CDR3 DNA reads TGTGCCGCCGGTAGCGGGGCGTCTTACAATGAGCAGTTCTTC.

The chain joins TRBV7-9 to TRBJ1-1; D uncertain. There are 14 residues in the CDR3. In germline, CDR1 is SEHNR, CDR2 FQNEAQ (reference sequence). V was pared by 2 bases and J by 3 bases, with 10 bases between. The CDR3 loop reads CASSLSLYDTEAFF. The CDR3 region has the DNA TGTGCCAGCAGCTTAAGTCTATATGACACTGAAGCTTTCTTT.